The T cell receptor beta chain described here comes from a study of CD8+ T cells in alopecia areata. Across the whole study: The protocol delivered tofacitinib for 6 to 18 months, then withdrew it for 6 months. Study-level results: Tofacitinib significantly reduced both scalp clonality and expanded CD8+ clones among the top 100.

Treatment meaning: oral pan-JAK inhibitor, 5-10 mg twice daily. Of note for this clone: The antigen is unknown.

Extraction and reverse transcription of RNA yielded cDNA as the sequencing template. Clones were sequenced by immunoSEQ multiplex PCR, and TCRdb holds only the in-frame ones, with some missing. The top ten clones hold more than 1.5% of a sample with some 220,000 clones, 50% to 70% of them seen once. The source of this sequence is a human donor with alopecia areata. The sequencing here drew on CD4+ T cells sorted from blood, taken at week 4, from a patient treated with tofacitinib.

CDR3 DNA: TGTGCCTGGAGGGACCCGGCGGGGGACGAGACCCAGTACTTC. This sequence encodes CAWRDPAGDETQYF. J is TRBJ2-5 and V is TRBV30, with 7 bases fitting TRBD2. The CDR3 sequence is 14 residues long. V lost 3 bases to trimming and J lost 5 bases; unmatched junction nucleotides: 9. Germline loops: CDR1 GTSNPN, CDR2 SVGIG (reference sequence).